This entry lists 15 T cell receptor beta chains sequenced from one sample in a study of shared clonotypes between healthy human individuals. Clones were sequenced by immunoSEQ multiplex PCR, and TCRdb holds only the in-frame ones, with some missing. Among approximately 2.4 million clones listed, 90% to 96% were seen once. Sequencing input: naive CD4+ T cells sorted from blood. As for subset: CD45RA+ positively selected. The receptors were gathered from a young man in good health.

The rearrangement uses TRBV6-5 and TRBJ1-5; 8 nucleotides agree with TRBD1. With 8 bases clipped from V and 0 bases from J, the junction kept 3 bases outside the gene matches. This CDR3 is built from 14 residues. Germline lookup yields CDR1 MNHEY and CDR2 SVGAGI. CDR3 bases: TGTGCCAGCCAGGGGGCTTATAGCAATCAGCCCCAGCATTTT. Translating gives CASQGAYSNQPQHF.

V gene TRBV10-3 combines with J gene TRBJ2-7; the match to TRBD1 covers 7 bases. The CDR3 loop spans 16 amino acids. The V gene end was trimmed by 3 bases and the J gene end by 4 bases; junction bases not matched to a gene: 12. The germline V gene encodes CDR1 ENHRY and CDR2 SYGVKD. Written as DNA, the CDR3 is TGTGCCATCAGTGAACAGGGGTCCGGGCCCCTTTACGAGCAGTACTTC. Protein sequence: CAISEQGSGPLYEQYF.

The CDR3 DNA follows: TGTGCCAGCAGTTCCCCCGGGGGAGCAAACACTGAAGCTTTCTTT. It codes for CASSSPGGANTEAFF. This chain connects TRBV27 to TRBJ1-1; possibly TRBD1 for D (5 bases). The CDR3 extends over 15 amino acids. Germline-derived CDR1 and CDR2 are MNHEY and SMNVEV (reference sequence). V was trimmed by 4 bases and J by 2 bases, leaving 14 bases between them.

To note about this clone: Other DNA sequences of this sample code for an identical CDR3. This chain links TRBV30 with TRBJ1-1, with TRBD1 as a possible D gene (6 bases). Germline CDR1 and CDR2: GTSNPN and SVGIG (reference sequence). The CDR3 consists of 13 residues. V was shortened by 3 bases and J by 2 bases, with 10 bases between the two germline ends. CDR3 loop: CAWRLQGNTEAFF. DNA for the CDR3: TGTGCCTGGAGATTACAGGGCAACACTGAAGCTTTCTTT.

The V call is TRBV19, the J call TRBJ1-5, with 7 bases identical to TRBD1. Trimming at V came to 2 bases and at J to 0 bases, leaving 7 bases not matched to a gene. The CDR3 consists of 17 residues. The germline CDR1 and CDR2 sequences are LNHDA and SQIVND (reference sequence). In DNA, the CDR3 is TGTGCCAGTAGTATACCCCAGGGGGGGTATAGCAATCAGCCCCAGCATTTT. This sequence encodes CASSIPQGGYSNQPQHF. Drawing the rest from reference TRBV19 and TRBJ1-5, the complete variable domain is DGGITQSPKYLFRKEGQNVTLSCEQNLNHDAMYWYRQDPGQGLRLIYYSQIVNDFQKGDIAEGYSVSREKKESFPLTVTSAQKNPTAFYLCASSIPQGGYSNQPQHFGDGTRLSIL.

J is TRBJ1-4 and V is TRBV19; D is ambiguous. The germline V gene has CDR1 LNHDA and CDR2 SQIVND (reference sequence). CDR3 size: 14 residues. V shed 3 bases and J shed 7 bases, with 12 bases lying between them. CDR3 bases: TGTGCCAGTAGTATTTCCCTGGAAGGTGAAAAACTGTTTTTT. This codes for CASSISLEGEKLFF.

The rearrangement links TRBV10-2 to TRBJ2-3, with D possibly TRBD1 on 6 matching bases. V lost 7 bases, J lost 0 bases, and 11 bases lay in between. The germline CDR1 and CDR2 sequences are WSHSY and SAAADI. The CDR3 length is 14 residues. The CDR3 is CASKSGASTDTQYF. The CDR3 coding sequence is TGCGCCAGCAAATCAGGGGCTAGCACAGATACGCAGTATTTT.

The chain employs TRBV9 and TRBJ1-3; maybe TRBD1 (5 bases). This CDR3 is 16 amino acids long. The V and J ends lost 3 bases and 0 bases respectively, with 13 bases between them. Germline values: CDR1 SGDLS, CDR2 YYNGEE. CDR3 loop: CASSAVDSSSGNTIYF. For the CDR3, the DNA is TGTGCCAGCAGCGCGGTTGACAGCAGCTCTGGAAACACCATATATTTT.

A word on this clone: Other DNA sequences in the sample encode the same CDR3. The chain employs TRBV5-1 and TRBJ2-7; maybe TRBD1 (6 bases). CDR3 size: 15 residues. CDR1 and CDR2 (germline): SGHRS, YFSETQ. Deletions cut 2 bases from V and 1 base from J, with 13 bases between. CDR3 DNA sequence: TGCGCCAGCAGCTTAGGTGGGGGCCTATCCTACGAGCAGTACTTC. Translation gives CASSLGGGLSYEQYF.

This clone was observed a single time. The CDR3 DNA reads as TGTGCCAGCAGTGCTTGGACAGGGATCACAGATACGCAGTATTTT. Protein: CASSAWTGITDTQYF. The genes are TRBV6-6 and TRBJ2-3; 8 positions agree with TRBD1. CDR1 MNHNY and CDR2 SVGAGI come from the germline V gene (reference sequence). This CDR3 has 15 residues. The ends lost 5 bases at V and 2 bases at J; junction bases unmatched: 6.

This CDR3 reads CASSQVGLTNTEAFF. As DNA, the CDR3 is TGCGCCAGCAGCCAAGTGGGGCTCACCAACACTGAAGCTTTCTTT. The rearrangement links TRBV4-1 to TRBJ1-1, with D maybe TRBD1 (5 bases). The CDR3 runs to 15 residues. Trimming cost V 1 base and J 2 bases, with 11 bases left between them. In germline, CDR1 is MGHRA, CDR2 YSYEKL.

The CDR3, as DNA: TGCAGTGCCGCCGCCGGGTCCATCCGGTATTTT. This sequence encodes CSAAAGSIRYF. The V call is TRBV20-1, the J call TRBJ2-3; D is uncertain. Germline loops: CDR1 DFQATT, CDR2 SNEGSKA (reference sequence). Trimming cost V 6 bases and J 14 bases, with 18 bases left between them. This CDR3 region has 11 residues.

Details on this clone: Other DNA sequences in the same sample also yield this CDR3. The chain carries TRBV18 and TRBJ1-4; D perhaps matches TRBD1 (5 bases). With 3 bases removed from V and 6 bases from J, the gap between germline ends came to 8 bases. Per germline, CDR1 KGHSH and CDR2 LQKENI. This CDR3 is 13 amino acids long. Here the CDR3 DNA reads TGTGCCAGCTCACCGGGGCAAGATGAAAAACTGTTTTTT. Translated: CASSPGQDEKLFF.

This clone was detected only a few times. At the DNA level, this CDR3 is encoded by other sequences in the same sample as well. The genes are TRBV28 and TRBJ1-2; TRBD1 aligns across 11 bases. The V gene end was trimmed by 6 bases and the J gene end by 8 bases; junction bases not matched to a gene: 5. CDR3 length: 13 amino acids. The germline V gene has CDR1 MDHEN and CDR2 SYDVKM. CDR3 bases: TGTGCCAGCAGAGGACAGGGGGCAGGAGGCTACACCTTC. Amino acids: CASRGQGAGGYTF.

The chain carries TRBV6-5 and TRBJ1-1; the D is unclear. Trimming pared 2 bases from V and 4 bases from J, leaving 11 bases between. Germline V lookup: CDR1 MNHEY, CDR2 SVGAGI. The CDR3 covers 14 residues. This CDR3 is CASSYLEGGTEAFF. The DNA for the CDR3 is TGTGCCAGCAGTTACCTGGAGGGTGGCACTGAAGCTTTCTTT.